The next 30 T cell receptor beta chains were all read from a single sample in a study of blood T cell repertoires in COVID-19. The repertoire was sequenced with immunoSEQ multiplex PCR; TCRdb's copy has only in-frame clones and lacks some. The top ten hold about 4.6% of the sample, which has roughly 300,000 clones, around 84% seen once. Material: PBMCs or T cells enriched from blood (not recorded which). These receptors were collected from a man aged 25-40 years who had recovered from COVID-19.

This sequence joins TRBV5-1 and TRBJ1-5, with 7 bases aligning to TRBD1. With V trimmed by 2 bases and J by 2 bases, 4 bases remained unmatched. The length of the CDR3 is 15 residues. CDR1 SGHRS and CDR2 YFSETQ come from the germline V gene. CDR3 DNA: TGCGCCAGCAGCTTTACAGGGGACCGCAATCAGCCCCAGCATTTT. Protein product: CASSFTGDRNQPQHF. Drawing the rest from reference TRBV5-1 and TRBJ1-5, the complete variable domain is KAGVTQTPRYLIKTRGQQVTLSCSPISGHRSVSWYQQTPGQGLQFLFEYFSETQRNKGNFPGRFSGRQFSNSRSEMNVSTLELGDSALYLCASSFTGDRNQPQHFGDGTRLSIL.

J is TRBJ2-7 and V is TRBV5-6, with TRBD1 identical over 7 bases. CDR3 length: 14 amino acids. Germline CDR1 and CDR2: SGHDT and YYEEEE. The CDR3 nucleotides are TGTGTCCTTCGGATAGGGACAGTCTCCTACGAGCAGTACTTC. Translated, it gives CVLRIGTVSYEQYF.

The chain couples TRBV7-6 to TRBJ2-1; 12 bases align to TRBD2. V shed 2 bases and J 0 bases; nucleotides not matched to a gene: 2. This CDR3 spans 17 amino acids. CDR1 is SGHVS, CDR2 FNYEAQ, per germline. The CDR3 spells CASSLMTSGSSYNEQFF. The CDR3 nucleotides are TGTGCCAGCAGCTTAATGACTAGCGGGAGCTCCTACAATGAGCAGTTCTTC.

V and J are TRBV7-9 and TRBJ2-7; 9 nucleotides align to TRBD1. After removal of 3 bases from V and 0 bases from J, the junction contained 3 bases not matched to a gene. CDR1 is SEHNR, CDR2 FQNEAQ, per germline (reference sequence). The CDR3 loop spans 15 amino acids. The CDR3 DNA is TGTGCCAGCAGCTTGGTGGACAGGGGCTCCTACGAGCAGTACTTC. Translated: CASSLVDRGSYEQYF. Together with reference TRBV7-9 and TRBJ2-7, the CDR3 gives the full variable domain: DTGVSQNPRHKITKRGQNVTFRCDPISEHNRLYWYRQTLGQGPEFLTYFQNEAQLEKSRLLSDRFSAERPKGSFSTLEIQRTEQGDSAMYLCASSLVDRGSYEQYFGPGTRLTVT.

The chain carries TRBV27 and TRBJ2-1, with 8 bases fitting TRBD2. This CDR3 is built from 19 residues. The J segment lost 8 bases and the V segment lost 2 bases, leaving 20 bases of the junction unmatched. The germline V gene has CDR1 MNHEY and CDR2 SMNVEV (reference sequence). The CDR3 DNA follows: TGTGCCAGCAGTTTAGCCTCAGCGGGAGAGGGGGACGCGTACCATGAGCAGTTCTTC. Its protein product is CASSLASAGEGDAYHEQFF.

V usage is TRBV6-2 or TRBV6-3 and J usage is TRBJ2-1; 13 positions match TRBD2. After removal of 5 bases from V and 6 bases from J, the junction contained 4 bases not matched to a gene. Germline V gives CDR1 MNHEY, CDR2 SVGEGT. This CDR3 is 15 amino acids long. The CDR3 loop is CASSRRTSGSNEQFF. The DNA for the CDR3 is TGTGCCAGCAGTCGGAGGACTAGCGGGAGCAATGAGCAGTTCTTC.

In this sample, this clone turned up once. This chain links TRBV6-1 with TRBJ1-6, with D possibly being TRBD1 (6 bases). V was clipped by 2 bases and J by 4 bases, with 18 bases between them. The CDR3 covers 18 residues. Looked up from germline, CDR1 is MNHNS and CDR2 is SASEGT. The CDR3 here is CASSERGGGFFYNSPLHF. DNA for the CDR3: TGTGCCAGCAGTGAAAGAGGGGGTGGGTTTTTTTATAATTCACCCCTCCACTTT.

The chain carries TRBV13 and TRBJ2-1; 14 nucleotides match TRBD2. V dropped 4 bases and J dropped 7; count of bases not matched to a gene: 6. CDR1 is PRHDT, CDR2 FYEKMQ, per germline (reference sequence). The CDR3 is 16 residues long. CDR3 sequence reads: CASSSGLAGGGNEQFF. Here the CDR3 DNA reads TGTGCCAGCAGCTCAGGACTAGCGGGGGGAGGGAATGAGCAGTTCTTC.

The CDR3, as DNA: TGTGCCAGTAGTGCGGAGGGGACCAGGGCTGCCCAAGAGACCCAGTACTTC. Translating it yields CASSAEGTRAAQETQYF. The chain combines TRBV19 with TRBJ2-5; TRBD2 is a possible D gene (6 bases). The V end lost 5 bases, the J end lost 1 base, and 20 bases lay between the germline ends. CDR1 and CDR2 from the germline V gene are LNHDA and SQIVND (reference sequence). This CDR3 comprises 17 residues.

The genes are TRBV3-1 (or the pseudogene TRBV3-2) and TRBJ2-7; D uncertain. Between the trimmed V and J ends, which lost 3 bases and 1 base, there was a span of 7 bases. The CDR3 contains 13 residues. Germline CDR1 is LGHDT and CDR2 is YNNKEL (reference sequence). The CDR3 loop is CASSQTVSYEQYF. The CDR3 DNA follows: TGTGCCAGCAGCCAGACTGTTTCCTACGAGCAGTACTTC.

The CDR3 DNA sequence: TGTGCCTGGAGCGGCGGCTATGAGCAGTTCTTC. Encoded protein: CAWSGGYEQFF. This chain connects TRBV30 to TRBJ2-1, with no clear D. This CDR3 comprises 11 residues. Looked up from germline, CDR1 is GTSNPN and CDR2 is SVGIG (reference sequence). The V end was cut by 3 bases, the J end by 8 bases, with 8 bases between.

The chain uses TRBV4-1 and TRBJ1-1, with D perhaps matching TRBD1 (5 bases). Trimming stripped 0 bases from V and 4 bases from J, with 18 bases between. Germline-derived CDR1 and CDR2 are MGHRA and YSYEKL. The CDR3 runs to 17 residues. CDR3 sequence: CASSQDSAGVGATEAFF. The CDR3 DNA follows: TGCGCCAGCAGCCAAGATTCGGCGGGGGTTGGGGCCACTGAAGCTTTCTTT.

The V call is TRBV5-5, the J call TRBJ2-3, with 8 bases fitting TRBD2. There are 17 residues in the CDR3. The V gene's germline CDR1 is SGHKS and CDR2 YYEKEE (reference sequence). The junction had 12 bases not matched to a gene; V was cut back by 1 base and J by 5 bases. The CDR3 nucleotides read TGTGCCAGCAGCTTGATCGCGGGGGGCTTGGCGGGAGATACGCAGTATTTT. It specifies CASSLIAGGLAGDTQYF.

V gene TRBV27 combines with J gene TRBJ1-1; 8 nucleotides align to TRBD1. The CDR3 is 14 amino acids. In germline, CDR1 is MNHEY, CDR2 SMNVEV (reference sequence). J lost 7 bases, V lost 6 bases, and 10 bases had no gene match. The CDR3 DNA sequence: TGTGCCAGCAGACCGGACAGGGAAGGAGGTGAAGCTTTCTTT. Translation: CASRPDREGGEAFF.

This chain uses TRBV19 with TRBJ1-2, with a tentative D call TRBD1 (6 bases). The V and J ends lost 5 bases and 0 bases respectively, with 16 bases between them. Germline V gene lookup returns CDR1 LNHDA and CDR2 SQIVND (reference sequence). The CDR3 totals 16 residues. In nucleotides, the CDR3 is TGTGCCAGTAGTGCACACAGGGTTTTCCCTAACTATGGCTACACCTTC. Amino acid sequence: CASSAHRVFPNYGYTF.

The chain uses TRBV2 and TRBJ2-1; TRBD2 matches 10 bases. The CDR3 length is 15 residues. The germline CDR1 and CDR2 sequences are SNHLY and FYNNEI. J was trimmed by 3 bases and V by 6 bases; bases with no gene match: 5. The CDR3: CASSTGTSVYNEQFF. The CDR3 DNA is TGTGCCAGCAGCACCGGGACTAGCGTCTACAATGAGCAGTTCTTC.

The chain combines TRBV7-9 with TRBJ1-2; D is possibly TRBD1 (5 bases). The CDR3 runs to 14 residues. The V gene lost 8 bases and the J gene lost 8 bases, with 21 bases spanning the gap. Germline-derived CDR1 and CDR2 are SEHNR and FQNEAQ (reference sequence). The CDR3 region has the DNA TGTGCCAGCGCACTCCAGGGAGGACCTTGGGGCTACACCTTC. This encodes CASALQGGPWGYTF.

The chain recombines TRBV7-8 with TRBJ1-2, with 9 bases matching TRBD1. V lost 7 bases, J lost 3 bases, and 6 bases stayed unmatched. The germline V gene has CDR1 SGHVS and CDR2 FQNEAQ. The CDR3 is 14 residues long. CDR3: CASTPTGGDYGYTF. The CDR3 nucleotides read TGTGCCAGCACACCAACAGGGGGCGACTATGGCTACACCTTC.

The rearrangement links TRBV29-1 to TRBJ1-2; D possibly corresponds to TRBD1 (5 bases). V was clipped by 6 bases and J by 0 bases, with 14 bases between them. This CDR3 spans 14 amino acids. Per germline, CDR1 SQVTM and CDR2 ANQGSEA. CDR3 coding DNA: TGCAGCGTCGGGGGTGTGGTAGCTAACTATGGCTACACCTTC. It translates to CSVGGVVANYGYTF.

The rearrangement joins TRBV27 to TRBJ2-7, with D possibly TRBD1 on 6 matching bases. Between the trimmed V and J ends, which lost 5 bases and 0 bases, there was a span of 20 bases. The germline CDR1 and CDR2 sequences are MNHEY and SMNVEV (reference sequence). This CDR3 spans 17 amino acids. The CDR3, as DNA: TGTGCCAGCAGTATTATACCCCGGGACATAGGCTCCTACGAGCAGTACTTC. Protein: CASSIIPRDIGSYEQYF.

This chain joins TRBV6-5 and TRBJ1-2; D not certain. Trimming shortened V by 7 bases and J by 8 bases, and 8 bases separated the two germline ends. CDR3 size: 10 residues. Germline V gene sequence: CDR1 MNHEY, CDR2 SVGAGI. CDR3 sequence reads: CASKEGGYTF. DNA for the CDR3: TGTGCCAGCAAAGAGGGAGGCTACACCTTC.

The chain carries TRBV5-6 and TRBJ1-3; 9 bases fit TRBD1. Per germline, CDR1 SGHDT and CDR2 YYEEEE. The CDR3 has 17 amino acids. Trimming cost V 5 bases and J 4 bases; bases outside gene matches: 13. The CDR3 spells CASSPGTGSSLGNTIYF. In DNA, the CDR3 is TGTGCCAGCAGTCCGGGGACAGGGTCATCTCTCGGAAACACCATATATTTT.

The chain carries TRBV12-5 and TRBJ1-4, with 7 bases identical to TRBD1. The CDR3 has 17 amino acids. With 8 bases clipped from V and 7 bases from J, the junction kept 19 bases outside the gene matches. Germline V gene lookup returns CDR1 LGHNT and CDR2 FRNRAP. Written as DNA, the CDR3 is TGTGCTAGTAGGTTGAGAGGGACAGTCCTTTCTAGTGAAAAACTGTTTTTT. Its protein is CASRLRGTVLSSEKLFF.

The chain carries TRBV9 and TRBJ2-7, with 11 bases that match TRBD1. This CDR3 has 15 residues. V lost 0 bases and J lost 3; bases outside the gene matches: 2. Per the germline V gene, CDR1 is SGDLS and CDR2 is YYNGEE. The CDR3 sequence: CASSVGGQGVYEQYF. The DNA for the CDR3 is TGTGCCAGCAGCGTAGGGGGACAGGGGGTCTACGAGCAGTACTTC.

The gene calls are TRBV7-9 and TRBJ1-3; D gene ambiguous. The germline V gene has CDR1 SEHNR and CDR2 FQNEAQ (reference sequence). This CDR3 region has 15 residues. Trimming took 3 bases from V and 0 from J, leaving 9 bases between them. CDR3 nucleotides: TGTGCCAGCAGCTTCGGCAGGCACTCTGGAAACACCATATATTTT. This gives the protein CASSFGRHSGNTIYF.

The count of this clone is one. The chain joins TRBV29-1 to TRBJ2-7; the match to TRBD1 covers 7 bases. After removal of 6 bases from V and 2 bases from J, the junction contained 4 bases not matched to a gene. This CDR3 spans 12 amino acids. Germline CDR1 and CDR2: SQVTM and ANQGSEA. DNA for the CDR3: TGCAGCGTGAGAGGACAGGCCTACGAGCAGTACTTC. Amino acids: CSVRGQAYEQYF.

The genes are TRBV11-2 and TRBJ2-3; 9 nucleotides match TRBD2. Germline values: CDR1 SGHAT, CDR2 FQNNGV. This CDR3 region has 18 residues. V dropped 7 bases and J dropped 6; count of bases not matched to a gene: 20. The CDR3, as DNA: TGTGCCAGCACCCTCTCGGCCCGGGCGGGAGGGAATGCCGATACGCAGTATTTT. It is translated as CASTLSARAGGNADTQYF.

V is TRBV11-3 and J is TRBJ2-1; tentatively, D is TRBD1 (5 bases). CDR1 is SGHNT and CDR2 is YENEEA in the germline V gene. V lost 1 base to trimming and J lost 7 bases, with 8 bases between them. The CDR3 covers 13 residues. For the CDR3, the DNA is TGTGCCAGCAGCTTAGGACAGCAGAATGAGCAGTTCTTC. Residues: CASSLGQQNEQFF.

This clone was seen only a few times. The genes are TRBV5-8 and TRBJ1-5, with 9 nucleotides matching TRBD1. Looked up from germline, CDR1 is SGHTS and CDR2 is YDEGEE. The J segment lost 4 bases and the V segment lost 6 bases, leaving 2 bases of the junction unmatched. The CDR3 runs to 13 residues. CDR3 DNA sequence: TGTGCCAGCAAAGGGACAGGGAATCAGCCCCAGCATTTT. Translation: CASKGTGNQPQHF.

The V and J genes are TRBV28 and TRBJ2-6, with TRBD1 matching 10 bases. The CDR3 is 18 amino acids. The trim removed 6 bases at V and 2 bases at J, leaving 10 bases unmatched. The germline gives CDR1 MDHEN, CDR2 SYDVKM. CDR3 residues: CASRERQGARTGANVLTF. The CDR3 DNA reads TGTGCCAGCAGGGAGAGACAGGGGGCAAGGACTGGGGCCAACGTCCTGACTTTC.